This T cell receptor (beta chain) was retrieved from a study of graft-versus-host responses after intestinal transplantation. Background on the study: Each of the recipients got a multivisceral, liver-intestinal, or isolated intestinal transplant. The whole recipient group had anti-thymocyte globulin induction followed by tacrolimus and steroids for two to three years.

A note on this clone: Its target is not known.

TCRdb keeps only in-frame clones here, not all; method: immunoSEQ multiplex PCR. Of approximately 70,000 clones in the sample, over 75% were seen once. Points from the study as a whole: Declining HvG levels early post-transplant were linked to peak circulating GvH clone levels. There were GvH clones found in recipient marrow, and some of them appeared first in ileum or blood.

The CDR3 is 16 residues long. Trimming cost V 6 bases and J 6 bases; bases outside gene matches: 11. Germline values: CDR1 LNHDA, CDR2 SQIVND (reference sequence). The origin of this receptor is a human donor who was the organ donor for an intestinal transplant. V is TRBV19 and J is TRBJ1-2; 12 positions match TRBD1. The material sequenced was unstimulated CD4+ T cells sorted from spleen or lymph node cells, taken before transplant. CDR3: CASRPPGDRGRDGYTF. CDR3 nucleotides: TGTGCCAGTAGACCCCCCGGGGACAGGGGGCGCGATGGCTACACCTTC.